The entry below describes one TCR beta chain. Its antigen is not known. This sample stems from a study of Tregs in tolerant kidney transplant recipients. Study outcomes and limitations: Tolerant patients' donor-specific Tregs expanded beyond overall Tregs, suggesting antigen-driven growth. Activated donor B cell expansion appeared to reveal the most relevant donor-specific TCRbeta repertoire.

This table comes from immunoSEQ multiplex PCR, and its TCRdb copy is limited to in-frame clones, with some not included. The table records 100,000 to 120,000 clones, around 91% of them present only once. Germline lookup yields CDR1 MNHNS and CDR2 SASEGT. Trimming left V 9 bases short and J 6 bases short, with 17 bases between. The CDR3 runs 13 residues. The source material was CD4+ T cells from blood, sampled before the transplant. V usage is TRBV6-1 and J usage is TRBJ1-1; possibly TRBD1 for D (6 bases). The source of this sequence is a human donor who received a combined kidney and bone marrow transplant. The CDR3 protein is CASEINEGAEAFF. The CDR3 DNA is TGTGCCAGTGAAATCAACGAGGGGGCTGAAGCTTTCTTT.